This passage covers 23 T cell receptor beta chains from one sample sequenced in a study of control samples from healthy donors and cancer patients. Profiled with immunoSEQ multiplex PCR; TCRdb holds only in-frame clones, not every one. Among tens of thousands of clones listed, 91% were seen once. Source material: PBMCs. These receptors were obtained from a woman aged 40 to 49 with head and neck cancer.

This clone was counted only a few times. This chain links TRBV27 with TRBJ1-5; 7 bases map to TRBD1. This CDR3 is 14 amino acids long. V lost 3 bases and J lost 6; bases outside the gene matches: 5. CDR1 is MNHEY, CDR2 SMNVEV, per germline (reference sequence). The CDR3 nucleotides are TGTGCCAGCAGTTTTGGCGCAGGGGGTCAGCCCCAGCATTTT. Its protein product is CASSFGAGGQPQHF.

The chain links TRBV7-6 to TRBJ2-2; D not certain. CDR1 SGHVS and CDR2 FNYEAQ come from the germline V gene. The CDR3 consists of 15 residues. V lost 5 bases to trimming and J lost 1 base, with 11 bases between them. CDR3 sequence (DNA): TGTGCCAGCAGCCTCGGAGAACGGAACACCGGGGAGCTGTTTTTT. It encodes CASSLGERNTGELFF.

The rearrangement links TRBV29-1 to TRBJ2-3; D might be TRBD1 or TRBD2, each matching 5 bases. CDR1 is SQVTM, CDR2 ANQGSEA, per germline. The CDR3 runs to 17 residues. V was trimmed by 2 bases and J by 4 bases, leaving 22 bases between them. CDR3 DNA sequence: TGCAGCGTTGAATTCGCCTCTAAGGGGCTAGCCTCAGATACGCAGTATTTT. Its translation: CSVEFASKGLASDTQYF.

The chain is built from TRBV13 and TRBJ1-1, with TRBD1 as a possible D gene (5 bases). The germline V gene has CDR1 PRHDT and CDR2 FYEKMQ (reference sequence). Trimming pared 1 base from V and 9 bases from J, leaving 21 bases between. The CDR3 is 16 amino acids. The CDR3 region has the DNA TGTGCCAGCAGCTTAGACTCGGGGCAGGCCAAATTCCAAGCTTTCTTT. It is translated as CASSLDSGQAKFQAFF.

The chain joins TRBV24-1 to TRBJ2-7; the D is unclear. V shed 2 bases and J shed 7 bases, with 8 bases lying between them. The CDR3 extends over 12 amino acids. The germline V gene has CDR1 KGHDR and CDR2 SFDVKD. CDR3 in DNA: TGTGCCACCAGTGATTCGGCCGAAGAGCAGTACTTC. Protein product: CATSDSAEEQYF.

The V and J genes are TRBV6-6 and TRBJ2-3, with TRBD1 matching 10 bases. V dropped 6 bases and J dropped 1; count of bases not matched to a gene: 7. The CDR3 is 16 amino acids. The germline CDR1 and CDR2 sequences are MNHNY and SVGAGI (reference sequence). This chain's CDR3 is CASSKAGTGGTDTQYF. DNA for the CDR3: TGTGCCAGCAGCAAGGCGGGGACAGGGGGCACAGATACGCAGTATTTT.

This clone was counted once. V and J are TRBV9 and TRBJ2-2; 10 bases fit TRBD2. Germline CDR1 SGDLS, CDR2 YYNGEE. The junction had 5 bases not matched to a gene; V was cut back by 3 bases and J by 9 bases. The CDR3 sequence is 14 residues long. The CDR3 DNA is TGTGCCAGCAGCGCACCTAGCGGGAGCCGGGAGCTGTTTTTT. The encoded protein is CASSAPSGSRELFF.

The rearrangement uses TRBV4-1 and TRBJ1-2, with 7 bases that match TRBD1. This CDR3 region has 13 residues. CDR1 MGHRA and CDR2 YSYEKL come from the germline V gene. The V gene end was trimmed by 4 bases and the J gene end by 2 bases; junction bases not matched to a gene: 1. DNA of the CDR3: TGCGCCAGCAGCCTGGGACAGAACTATGGCTACACCTTC. Translated, it gives CASSLGQNYGYTF.

J is TRBJ2-7 and V is TRBV12-3 or TRBV12-4; 7 bases map to TRBD1. V was clipped by 6 bases and J by 1 base; unmatched bases: 3. This CDR3 contains 13 residues. CDR3: CASRYRGSYEQYF. In nucleotides, the CDR3 is TGTGCCAGCAGGTACAGGGGATCCTACGAGCAGTACTTC.

The chain uses TRBV15 and TRBJ2-5; D is tentatively TRBD1 or TRBD2 (5 bases each). The germline V gene encodes CDR1 LNHNV and CDR2 YYDKDF (reference sequence). This CDR3 comprises 13 residues. The V end was cut by 5 bases, the J end by 7 bases, with 14 bases between. CDR3 amino acids: CATSGARGGTQYF. The CDR3 region has the DNA TGTGCCACCAGCGGGGCCCGAGGAGGGACCCAGTACTTC.

This chain joins TRBV11-2 and TRBJ2-1; TRBD2 aligns across 12 bases. V was pared by 4 bases and J by 5 bases, with 0 bases of the junction left unmatched. CDR3 length equals 14 residues. Germline V gene data show CDR1 as SGHAT and CDR2 as FQNNGV. CDR3 in DNA: TGTGCCAGCAGCTGGACTAGCGGGGACAATGAGCAGTTCTTC. Its protein is CASSWTSGDNEQFF.

The chain joins TRBV27 to TRBJ2-5, with TRBD1 identical over 9 bases. Germline CDR1 and CDR2: MNHEY and SMNVEV (reference sequence). The ends lost 6 bases at V and 5 bases at J; junction bases unmatched: 7. The CDR3 has 14 amino acids. CDR3 amino acids: CASSKLDRGETQYF. CDR3 DNA sequence: TGTGCCAGCAGCAAACTAGACAGGGGGGAGACCCAGTACTTC.

This clone came up a few times. The rearrangement uses TRBV7-9 and TRBJ1-6; a possible D gene is TRBD1 (6 bases). V was trimmed by 1 base and J by 5 bases, leaving 6 bases between them. Looked up from germline, CDR1 is SEHNR and CDR2 is FQNEAQ (reference sequence). The CDR3 is 14 residues long. CDR3 protein: CASSLDRDNSPLHF. In DNA form, the CDR3 reads TGTGCCAGCAGCTTAGACAGGGATAATTCACCCCTCCACTTT. Filled out from reference TRBV7-9 and TRBJ1-6, the complete variable domain reads DTGVSQNPRHKITKRGQNVTFRCDPISEHNRLYWYRQTLGQGPEFLTYFQNEAQLEKSRLLSDRFSAERPKGSFSTLEIQRTEQGDSAMYLCASSLDRDNSPLHFGNGTRLTVT.

This chain links TRBV28 with TRBJ1-1; D ambiguous. Trimming pared 5 bases from V and 5 bases from J, leaving 18 bases between. In germline, CDR1 is MDHEN, CDR2 SYDVKM. This CDR3 spans 15 amino acids. CDR3 sequence (DNA): TGTGCCAGCAGTAGGCCCGGGCTCCCGGGTACTGAAGCTTTCTTT. Amino acid sequence: CASSRPGLPGTEAFF.

The CDR3 DNA reads as TGCAGCGTTGTCCAGGGCCCCAACTATGGCTACACCTTC. It codes for CSVVQGPNYGYTF. The chain employs TRBV29-1 and TRBJ1-2, with D perhaps matching TRBD1 (5 bases). This CDR3 spans 13 amino acids. Germline V gives CDR1 SQVTM, CDR2 ANQGSEA. Trimming pared 4 bases from V and 2 bases from J, leaving 11 bases between.

The rearrangement links TRBV27 to TRBJ1-3; TRBD1 is a possible D gene (5 bases). Trimming pared 4 bases from V and 9 bases from J, leaving 16 bases between. CDR1 and CDR2 from the germline V gene are MNHEY and SMNVEV (reference sequence). This CDR3 comprises 14 residues. This CDR3 reads CASSSDHWGSTIYF. DNA for the CDR3: TGTGCCAGCAGTTCGGACCATTGGGGGAGCACCATATATTTT.

This chain connects TRBV9 to TRBJ1-2; D is undetermined. The CDR3 contains 13 residues. The germline V gene has CDR1 SGDLS and CDR2 YYNGEE. Trimming pared 3 bases from V and 2 bases from J, leaving 8 bases between. The chain's CDR3 is CASSGRRNYGYTF. The DNA of the CDR3 is TGTGCCAGCAGCGGGAGGAGGAACTATGGCTACACCTTC.

V usage is TRBV5-4 and J usage is TRBJ1-2; D is uncertain. Germline V lookup: CDR1 SGHNT, CDR2 YYREEE (reference sequence). V lost 5 bases and J 7 bases, leaving 15 bases between the germline ends. There are 13 residues in the CDR3. The CDR3 loop is CASSRTDRSGYTF. The CDR3 nucleotides are TGTGCCAGCAGTCGGACGGATCGATCTGGCTACACCTTC.

The gene calls are TRBV19 and TRBJ1-1; a possible D gene is TRBD1 (5 bases). Per the germline V gene, CDR1 is LNHDA and CDR2 is SQIVND (reference sequence). CDR3 length: 13 residues. V lost 7 bases and J lost 3, with 12 bases in between. This chain's CDR3 is CASTPGGYTEAFF. For the CDR3, the DNA is TGTGCCAGTACCCCTGGGGGGTACACTGAAGCTTTCTTT. The full variable domain, completed using reference TRBV19 and TRBJ1-1, is DGGITQSPKYLFRKEGQNVTLSCEQNLNHDAMYWYRQDPGQGLRLIYYSQIVNDFQKGDIAEGYSVSREKKESFPLTVTSAQKNPTAFYLCASTPGGYTEAFFGQGTRLTVV.

This clone was found a few times. CDR3: CASSTRGGDNQPQHF. As DNA, the CDR3 is TGTGCCAGTAGTACCAGGGGTGGGGACAATCAGCCCCAGCATTTT. This chain joins TRBV19 and TRBJ1-5; tentative D call: TRBD1 (6 bases). CDR3 length equals 15 residues. Germline CDR1 is LNHDA and CDR2 is SQIVND (reference sequence). Between the trimmed V and J ends, which lost 4 bases and 3 bases, there was a span of 13 bases.

The rearrangement joins TRBV28 to TRBJ2-3, with a tentative D call TRBD1 (6 bases). CDR1 MDHEN and CDR2 SYDVKM come from the germline V gene. The V gene lost 4 bases and the J gene lost 0 bases, with 20 bases spanning the gap. The CDR3 is 18 amino acids. CDR3 sequence reads: CASSYKSYRESSTDTQYF. Here the CDR3 DNA reads TGTGCCAGCAGTTACAAATCCTACAGGGAGTCCAGCACAGATACGCAGTATTTT.

The rearrangement joins TRBV28 to TRBJ1-1; 7 bases are a match to TRBD1. Germline CDR1 is MDHEN and CDR2 is SYDVKM. With 2 bases clipped from V and 9 bases from J, the junction kept 6 bases outside the gene matches. The CDR3 is 13 residues long. The CDR3 nucleotides are TGTGCCAGCAGTTTACCCCAGACAGGGCAAGCTTTCTTT. Translated, it gives CASSLPQTGQAFF.

This chain joins TRBV19 and TRBJ1-4; tentative D call: TRBD1 (5 bases). V was clipped by 3 bases and J by 8 bases, with 13 bases between them. The germline V gene encodes CDR1 LNHDA and CDR2 SQIVND (reference sequence). The CDR3 runs to 14 residues. For the CDR3, the DNA is TGTGCCAGTAGTATTGGAGGGGCACAGGAAAAACTGTTTTTT. This sequence encodes CASSIGGAQEKLFF.